The rows below give T cell receptor beta chains drawn from one sample of a study of siplizumab effects on memory and regulatory T cells. Assay used: immunoSEQ multiplex PCR; TCRdb lists only in-frame clones, some missing. The sample includes 75,000 to 100,000 clones, roughly 94% of them seen just once. The material sequenced was non-Treg CD4+ T cells sorted from blood. These receptors originate from a human donor in good health. Each CDR3 is given with its conserved first and last residue. D genes are given only for firm matches. Expanded clones are given a class, and other clones once, few, many or no size at all.

j_call | v_call | d_call | clone_size | cdr3_nt | cdr3_aa
TRBJ2-3 | TRBV28 | TRBD2 | NA | TGTGCCAGCAGTCTAGCGGGAGCCTTAGATACGCAGTATTTT | CASSLAGALDTQYF
TRBJ2-1 | TRBV5-1 | NA | NA | TGCGCCAGCAGCTTGGGGACAGAGGTCGATGAGCAGTTCTTC | CASSLGTEVDEQFF
TRBJ2-2 | TRBV27 | NA | NA | TGTGCCAGCAGTCCCAGGGACGGTAGGTCCGGGGAGCTGTTTTTT | CASSPRDGRSGELFF
TRBJ2-3 | TRBV5-1 | TRBD2 | once | TGCGCCAGCAGCGGACTAGCGGGCGCTCGGGATACGCAGTATTTT | CASSGLAGARDTQYF
TRBJ1-1 | TRBV12-5 | NA | NA | TGTGCTAGTGGTTTGAACATGAACACTGAAGCTTTCTTT | CASGLNMNTEAFF
TRBJ2-1 | TRBV7-9 | NA | NA | TGTGCCAGCAGCCTGGACTCTCATGAGCAGTTCTTC | CASSLDSHEQFF
TRBJ2-5 | TRBV6-5 | NA | NA | TGTGCCAGCAGTCAAACCGGACGGAAAGAGACCCAGTACTTC | CASSQTGRKETQYF
TRBJ2-7 | TRBV23-1 | NA | NA | TGCGCCAGCAGCTCTCCCCTCGGACGGTTTTACGAGCAGTACTTC | CASSSPLGRFYEQYF
TRBJ2-3 | TRBV9 | NA | NA | TGTGCCAGCAGCGTAGATTTCACAGATACGCAGTATTTT | CASSVDFTDTQYF
TRBJ2-7 | TRBV5-4 | TRBD1 | NA | TGTGCCAGCGCACCGGGACAGGAAAGCTCCTACGAGCAGTACTTC | CASAPGQESSYEQYF
TRBJ1-1 | TRBV10-3 | NA | NA | TGTGCCACCTCTTCCGAGGGGGACACTGAAGCTTTCTTT | CATSSEGDTEAFF
TRBJ2-2 | TRBV27 | NA | NA | TGTGCCAGCAGTTTTGGGGGCGCGAACACCGGGGAGCTGTTTTTT | CASSFGGANTGELFF
TRBJ2-7 | TRBV19 | NA | NA | TGTGCCAGTAGTAAAGACAGGAATGGACCCTACGAGCAGTACTTC | CASSKDRNGPYEQYF
TRBJ1-6 | TRBV27 | NA | NA | TGTGCCAGCAGTGACCGGGCCCCGAGGGATTCACCCCTCCACTTT | CASSDRAPRDSPLHF
TRBJ2-1 | TRBV7-8 | TRBD2 | NA | TGTGCCAGCAGCCGCAGGACTAGCGGGCTTTACAATGAGCAGTTCTTC | CASSRRTSGLYNEQFF
TRBJ1-1 | TRBV18 | NA | NA | TGTGCCAGCTCATCGACAGATGTCTTGCCTGAAGCTTTCTTT | CASSSTDVLPEAFF
TRBJ2-1 | TRBV5-5 | TRBD2 | NA | TGTGCCAGCAGCTCCTTAGCGGGAAGGTACAATGAGCAGTTCTTC | CASSSLAGRYNEQFF
TRBJ2-7 | TRBV28 | NA | NA | TGTGCCAGCAGTTTTTCCCGTGTGAACTACGAGCAGTACTTC | CASSFSRVNYEQYF
TRBJ1-5 | TRBV9 | NA | NA | TGTGCCAGCAGCGTGGCGGGGGGCGGACAGCCCCAGCATTTT | CASSVAGGGQPQHF
TRBJ2-7 | TRBV20-1 | NA | NA | TGCAGTGCTAGCAGATACGAGCAGTACTTC | CSASRYEQYF
TRBJ2-3 | TRBV7-2 | TRBD1 | NA | TGTGCCAGCAGCTATGAGGGGGCTCGGGCAGATACGCAGTATTTT | CASSYEGARADTQYF
TRBJ2-7 | TRBV20-1 | NA | NA | TGCAGCTCCGGGACACTTTACGAGCAGTACTTC | CSSGTLYEQYF
TRBJ2-1 | TRBV6-6 | NA | NA | TGTGCCAGCTTAGGAGGGCTCTACAATGAGCAGTTCTTC | CASLGGLYNEQFF
TRBJ2-2 | TRBV9 | NA | once | TGTGCCAGCAGCGTATACAGGGGGGAGCTGTTTTTT | CASSVYRGELFF
TRBJ2-5 | TRBV20-1 | NA | once | TGCAGTGCTTCACAAGAGACCCAGTACTTC | CSASQETQYF
TRBJ2-7 | TRBV30 | TRBD2 | NA | TGTGCCTGGAGTGTACGGCTAGCGGGAGGCGAGCAGTACTTC | CAWSVRLAGGEQYF
TRBJ2-7 | TRBV6-1 | NA | NA | TGTGCCAGCAGTGAAGTGCTCACGACCTACGAGCAGTACTTC | CASSEVLTTYEQYF
TRBJ2-3 | TRBV6-6 | NA | once | TGTGCCAGCAGGGGGGGAGGAAGGAGGTTGGATACGCAGTATTTT | CASRGGGRRLDTQYF
TRBJ2-7 | TRBV20-1 | NA | NA | TGCAGTGGGGGAAGCTCCTACGAGCAGTACTTC | CSGGSSYEQYF
TRBJ2-5 | TRBV5-4 | NA | NA | TGTGCCAGCAGCTTTGAGCCCCAAGAGACCCAGTACTTC | CASSFEPQETQYF
TRBJ2-2 | TRBV28 | NA | NA | TGTGCCAGCAGCCCATACACCGGGGAGCTGTTTTTT | CASSPYTGELFF
TRBJ2-1 | TRBV10-2 | NA | NA | TGCGCCAGCAGGACGATGGGGGCTACTGGCGATGAGCAGTTCTTC | CASRTMGATGDEQFF
TRBJ2-3 | TRBV27 | TRBD1 | NA | TGTGCCAGCAGCGGACAGGGATTACGGGATACGCAGTATTTT | CASSGQGLRDTQYF
TRBJ1-2 | TRBV18 | NA | NA | TGTGCCAGCTCACCATATGGGGTAGGAGGCGGTAACGGCTACACCTTC | CASSPYGVGGGNGYTF
TRBJ1-6 | TRBV14 | NA | few | TGTGCCAGCAGCCATCATCGGGTTCGTTCACCCCTCCACTTT | CASSHHRVRSPLHF
TRBJ2-7 | TRBV7-2 | NA | NA | TGTGCCAGCAGCGCCGTCTCCTACGAGCAGTACTTC | CASSAVSYEQYF
TRBJ2-2 | TRBV5-1 | NA | NA | TGCGCCAGCAACCCGAAGGCCAGCACCGGGGAGCTGTTTTTT | CASNPKASTGELFF
TRBJ2-5 | TRBV5-5 | NA | few | TGTGCCAGCAGCCGTTCTCCGTTAGAGTCGGAGACCCAGTACTTC | CASSRSPLESETQYF
TRBJ1-1 | TRBV15 | NA | NA | TGTGCCACCAGTTCCATGCGGGTTCCTTTAGGAGCTTTCTTT | CATSSMRVPLGAFF